This T cell receptor beta chain originates from a study of cytomegalovirus exposure and HLA in healthy donors (dated by TCRdb to 2017 to 2019). With respect to the entire study: According to an earlier analysis of a few hundred of the donors, some 170 million T cells yielded 95 million to 140 million unique TCR beta sequences and around 280 Gb of sequence data. The number of typed donors differed by locus: 629-630 for A, B, C, DRB1 and DQB1; 500 to 550 for DQA1; 606 for DPA1; and 400 to 480 for DPB1. In the later analysis, no new phenotypic data were used to find candidate immune exposures; instead, reliance was placed on TCR beta sequences and their occurrence across donors. A later analysis re-examined previously published TCR beta repertoires from around 670 donors and added high-resolution HLA genotyping to investigate patterns of TCR occurrence. Besides the first cohort of around 670 subjects, a separate validation cohort made up of 90 to 150 different subjects was used. The T cell repertoires of 666 subjects were profiled by immunosequencing and related to cytomegalovirus serostatus. Across 300 to 400 genotyped donors of the cohort, an average of approximately 200,000 unique TCR beta nucleotide sequences per donor were sequenced, and around 19% of those sequences were non-productive. In a later genetic analysis, genome-wide SNP genotypes for 398 of the 666 donors were used, and that subset was treated as a discovery cohort. Both class I and class II loci were covered by HLA typing, at four-digit resolution. To predict cytomegalovirus infection status, the study combined high-throughput TCR immunosequencing, statistical association of individual TCRs with disease status, and machine learning. Roughly five DR-DQ haplotypes were treated as single units for association and clustering because of strong linkage in the cohort. In an earlier analysis of roughly 580 of the donors, high-throughput TCR beta sequencing was used to judge whether each TCR beta V gene segment behaved as functional or pseudogenic. An early release that covered about 600 HLA-typed donors contained about 300 gigabases of sequencing data and 80 million or so unique TCR sequences. Among the approximately 400 genotyped donors, 81% belonged to the genetic ancestry cluster associated with self-reported Caucasian donors. The study was designed to test whether signatures of past pathogen exposure could be identified by cataloging public T cell receptors. Every discovery cohort repertoire had been produced on one sequencing platform. Alongside the repertoire data, information on donor age, sex, ethnicity and CMV serostatus was compiled. The investigation overall reported the following: The sequencing pipeline was judged likely to have produced a cluster of highly shared sequence variants as a technical artifact. In a later analysis, HLA-associated TCR beta chains showed more clonal expansion and lower generation probabilities than non-associated chains that were equally common. A later analysis reported that several top co-occurrence clusters appeared linked to parvovirus B19, influenza, CMV and Epstein-Barr virus. Across donors, most TCR sequences were observed very rarely, whereas some public TCRs were present in many individuals. According to the authors, the approach could potentially be generalized to other disease states and immunological phenotypes. Fewer than 20 rarely observed V segments, including chromosome 9 orphons, were excluded from the earlier analysis of a few hundred of the donors because counts were too low. Compared with the approximately 700-donor mean, donors in an Asian-associated ancestry cluster had fewer N-insertions in productive TCRs, according to a later genetic analysis. According to a later analysis, most CMV-associated TCR beta chains appeared to be HLA-restricted, and the HLA associations seemed to be driven largely by CMV exposure. When HLA alleles, especially DR and DQ, strongly co-occurred, TCR associations were difficult to assign to individual alleles. A further reported finding was that TCR beta sequences accurately predicted the HLA-A and HLA-B alleles for most subjects in the first cohort. Because HLA typing was missing for some donors at each locus, association tests included only the typed subset. An earlier analysis of around 540 of the donors showed that most TCR beta V segments appeared in productive rearrangements either about 87% or about 30% of the time, which broadly matched IMGT annotations. Cytomegalovirus status was reported to be diagnosed by the classifier with high specificity and sensitivity in both the original and validation cohorts. In vitro tests confirmed that three of the cytomegalovirus-associated TCR beta chains recognize cytomegalovirus antigens. An association between a missense DCLRE1C variant and V-gene and J-gene trimming of TCR beta chains was found in a later genetic analysis and replicated in an independent cohort. In the study, some 160 TCR beta chains were listed as associated with cytomegalovirus. Sequencing depth was assumed to be roughly uniform across donors in the presence/absence analyses, though that assumption may not hold. The only immune exposure information available for the cohort was CMV serostatus. In a later analysis, about 16,000 TCR beta sequences were associated with specific HLA alleles at a false discovery rate of 0.05. The 87-base-pair reads could not distinguish some IMGT-functional V segments, including TRBV6-2 and TRBV6-3, so those segments were excluded. In a later analysis, TCR association rates were found to vary across HLA loci, with the most associated TCRs seen for DRB1 alleles and the fewest for HLA-C alleles. Only TCR beta chains were sequenced in this cohort, and the absence of alpha or paired-chain data limited detectable features. Correlated functional status among segregating V segments might be attributable to linkage disequilibrium, but an unknown experimental factor could not be ruled out.

About this clone: The antigen this receptor binds is unknown. No per-base quality is available; no much larger clone lies one base away.

The cohort comprised around 700 healthy bone marrow donors. Cohort members were all nominally healthy when sampled, although unrecorded immune exposures were likely present. The donor tested CMV seronegative, placing the donor among the 350 or so seronegative members of the cohort. A peripheral blood sample was provided by each donor, and peripheral blood mononuclear cells were used for TCR beta sequencing. The Qiagen DNeasy Blood Extraction Kit was used to extract genomic DNA from the blood cell samples. Receptor amplification or capture employed the immunoSEQ multiplex PCR assay. For the multiplex PCR, a mixture combining 60 forward primers for TCR Vbeta segments and 13 reverse primers for TCR Jbeta segments was used. Amplification of the CDR3 region of rearranged TCR beta genes was performed with a multiplex PCR assay on genomic DNA. Amplified TCR beta libraries were sequenced as 87-base-pair reads on the Illumina HiSeq System. On the authors' methods: A later analysis counted tens of millions of unique TCR beta chains across the 700 or so repertoires, and around 9.9 million of these chains were shared by at least two donors. Raw reads were error-corrected and collapsed into unique sequences with a nearest-neighbor algorithm that merged closely related sequences to remove PCR and sequencing errors. To assign V, D and J gene segments, CDR3 sequences were aligned to IMGT reference sequences. For a sequence to be retained, a match of at least six nucleotides to both a V gene segment and a J gene segment was required. A rearrangement was called productive if the CDR3 had no stop codons and remained in frame with V and J, and every other rearrangement was called non-productive. CDR3 was defined by IMGT convention, running from the second conserved V-encoded cysteine to the conserved J-encoded phenylalanine. The earlier analysis of about 620 of the donors excluded sequences that lacked an unambiguous match to a single V gene segment. In an earlier analysis of around 600 of the donors, V segments were called functional above 56.7% productive rearrangements and were called segregating when the between-donor standard deviation exceeded 5%. A statistical classification framework was built for diagnosing cytomegalovirus status from the catalog of TCR beta chain sequences. A later analysis assigned V and J genes by comparing TCR nucleotide sequences with IMGT/GENE-DB human TR gene sequences. In a later analysis, CDR3 sequences and most-parsimonious VDJ recombination scenarios were assigned using the TCRdist pipeline. In a later analysis, each TCR beta chain was defined by its CDR3 amino acid sequence together with its V-gene family, and reads lacking a unique V-gene family were excluded. As a way to deal with suspected cross-contamination and a sequencing artifact, a later analysis dropped hundreds of nucleotide sequences that were highly shared and had low generation probability. In a later analysis, a clonal expansion index was calculated for each public chain from normalized within-repertoire ranks of inferred template counts. In a later analysis, generation probabilities were computed using a VDJ recombination model fitted to out-of-frame rearrangements, and the results were checked against IGoR. Hypergeometric tests were used in a later analysis to score TCR-TCR, TCR-HLA and TCR-CMV co-occurrence, with a repertoire-size bias correction applied to the TCR pairs. False discovery rates were estimated in a later analysis by permuting HLA or CMV assignments 20 times. A later analysis grouped co-occurring TCRs with DBSCAN, adding TCRdist sequence similarity when clustering within HLA-allele-positive subsets. For co-occurrence clustering, repertoires with fewer than 30,000 or more than 120,000 public chains were excluded, along with roughly 5 repertoires with anomalous nucleotide sharing. TCRdb carries this immuneACCESS record with in-frame sequences only. Its versions omit some clonotypes, under half of them owing to an unresolved V gene in the studies checked, with the rest unexplained. The V and J calls and the clone size are those of that table, but D and trimming were determined from the DNA. The sample profile shows 150,000 to 200,000 clones; 84% of them were found once. Clones ranked in the top ten supply approximately 2% of the sample.

V loses 2 bases at its end and J loses 7 bases; junction bases beyond the gene matches: 6. From the cysteine up to the phenylalanine, the CDR3 has a length of 16 residues. Left in the record is the CDR3 DNA by itself, 48 bases read in frame from the first base. For CDR1 and CDR2, the germline V gene lists KGHSH and LQKENI. The chain uses TRBV18 and TRBJ1-6; 9 bases in between match TRBD1. Sequenced sample: PBMCs. The sequence was collected from a man younger than 35 in good health and CMV-seronegative. This receptor has the CDR3 CASSPRDRVGNSPLHF. In nucleotides, the sequence is TGTGCCAGCTCACCAAGGGACAGGGTCGGGAATTCACCCCTCCACTTT.